This T cell receptor beta chain was profiled in a study of T-cell memory formation after mild COVID-19. Study-level information: In these data, TCR clusters were largely donor specific.

Trimming shortened V by 3 bases and J by 0 bases, and 8 bases separated the two germline ends. This CDR3 is built from 14 residues. The germline V gene has CDR1 SGHRS and CDR2 YFSETQ. TCRdb used MiXCR to reprocess the 5' RACE reads, holding one entry per CDR3 protein. Found here are 150,000 to 200,000 distinct CDR3 sequences, approximately 16% of them singletons; the top ten hold 2% to 2.5%. The sequenced sample was PBMCs or a T cell subset sorted from them (not recorded which). The chain links TRBV5-1 to TRBJ2-3; a weak D match, TRBD1 (6 bases). The TCR comes from an adult woman who had mild COVID-19 (a few samples of this study predate the infection). Cell type and time point are not known. The CDR3 DNA reads as TGCGCCAGCAGCTCTACAGGGAGCACAGATACGCAGTATTTT. Its protein product is CASSSTGSTDTQYF.